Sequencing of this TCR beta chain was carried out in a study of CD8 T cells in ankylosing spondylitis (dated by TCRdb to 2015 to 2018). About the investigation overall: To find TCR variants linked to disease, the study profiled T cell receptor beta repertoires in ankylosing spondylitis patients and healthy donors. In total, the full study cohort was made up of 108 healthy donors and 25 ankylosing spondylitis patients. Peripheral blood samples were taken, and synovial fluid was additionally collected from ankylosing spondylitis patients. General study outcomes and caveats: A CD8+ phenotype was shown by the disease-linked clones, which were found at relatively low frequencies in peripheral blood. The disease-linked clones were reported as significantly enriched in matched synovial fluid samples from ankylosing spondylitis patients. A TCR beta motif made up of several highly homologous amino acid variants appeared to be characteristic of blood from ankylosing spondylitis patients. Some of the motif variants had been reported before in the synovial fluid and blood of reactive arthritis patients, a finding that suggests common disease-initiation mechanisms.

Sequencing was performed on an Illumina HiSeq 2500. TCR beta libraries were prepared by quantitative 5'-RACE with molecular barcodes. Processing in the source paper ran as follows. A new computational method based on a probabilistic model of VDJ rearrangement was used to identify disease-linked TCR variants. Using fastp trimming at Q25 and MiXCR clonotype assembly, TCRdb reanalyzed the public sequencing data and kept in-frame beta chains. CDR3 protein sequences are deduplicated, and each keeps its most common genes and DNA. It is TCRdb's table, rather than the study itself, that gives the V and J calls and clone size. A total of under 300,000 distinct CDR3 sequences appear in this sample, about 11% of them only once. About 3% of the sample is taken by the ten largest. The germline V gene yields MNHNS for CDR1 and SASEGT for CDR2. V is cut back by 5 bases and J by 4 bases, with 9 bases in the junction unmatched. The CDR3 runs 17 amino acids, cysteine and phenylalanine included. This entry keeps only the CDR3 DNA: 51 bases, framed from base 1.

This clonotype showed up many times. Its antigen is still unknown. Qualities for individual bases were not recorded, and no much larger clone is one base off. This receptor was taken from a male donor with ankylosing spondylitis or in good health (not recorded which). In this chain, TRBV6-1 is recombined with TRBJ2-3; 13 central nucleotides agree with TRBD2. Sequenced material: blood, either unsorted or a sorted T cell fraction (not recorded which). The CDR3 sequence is CASSTWTSGSGSDTQYF. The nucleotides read TGTGCCAGCAGTACCTGGACTAGCGGGAGTGGGTCAGATACGCAGTATTTT.